This is a list of T cell receptor beta chains from one sample in a study of cytomegalovirus exposure and HLA in healthy donors. Generated by immunoSEQ multiplex PCR, the TCRdb table keeps only in-frame clones and is missing some. This table has 130,000 or so clones, over 75% appearing once. What was sequenced was PBMCs. Receptors originate from a woman aged 18 to 35 in good health and CMV-seronegative. CDR3s include the opening cysteine and the closing phenylalanine or tryptophan. The D gene is left open where the match is weak. Only part of the rows carry a size: once, few, many, or a class if the clone is expanded.

v_gene: TRBV5-1
j_gene: TRBJ1-5
d_gene: .
abundance: .
CDR3nt: TGCGCCAGCAGCTTGGGTGCCAGGGGTAGCAATCAGCCCCAGCATTTT
CDR3aa: CASSLGARGSNQPQHF

v_gene: TRBV5-6
j_gene: TRBJ2-3
d_gene: .
abundance: .
CDR3nt: TGTGCCAGCAGCTTTCGCGGAGGGAGCACAGATACGCAGTATTTT
CDR3aa: CASSFRGGSTDTQYF

v_gene: TRBV19
j_gene: TRBJ2-3
d_gene: .
abundance: .
CDR3nt: TGTGCCAGTAGGAGCGACAGGAGCACAGATACGCAGTATTTT
CDR3aa: CASRSDRSTDTQYF

v_gene: TRBV2
j_gene: TRBJ2-7
d_gene: .
abundance: few
CDR3nt: TGTGCCAGCAGCTCCGATGCTGGGAGCTCCTACGAGCAGTACTTC
CDR3aa: CASSSDAGSSYEQYF

v_gene: TRBV19
j_gene: TRBJ2-1
d_gene: .
abundance: .
CDR3nt: TGTGCCAGTAGTATCGAGAGCAATGAGCAGTTCTTC
CDR3aa: CASSIESNEQFF

v_gene: TRBV27
j_gene: TRBJ2-7
d_gene: TRBD2
abundance: .
CDR3nt: TGTGCCAGCAGTTTAAAGCGGGGATCCCCCTACGAGCAGTACTTC
CDR3aa: CASSLKRGSPYEQYF

v_gene: TRBV9
j_gene: TRBJ1-2
d_gene: TRBD1
abundance: .
CDR3nt: TGTGCCAGCAGCGTGACAGGGGAGATAGCCTATGGCTACACCTTC
CDR3aa: CASSVTGEIAYGYTF

v_gene: TRBV7-3
j_gene: TRBJ2-5
d_gene: .
abundance: once
CDR3nt: TGTGCCAGCAGCATGACAGGCTCCCAAGAGACCCAGTACTTC
CDR3aa: CASSMTGSQETQYF

v_gene: TRBV6-6
j_gene: TRBJ2-1
d_gene: TRBD2
abundance: once
CDR3nt: TGTGCCAGCAGAGCGGGGGGCGAATCCTACAATGAGCAGTTCTTC
CDR3aa: CASRAGGESYNEQFF

v_gene: TRBV5-1
j_gene: TRBJ2-7
d_gene: TRBD2
abundance: .
CDR3nt: TGCGCCAGCACGCTAGGACTAGCGGGAGGGCCGAGCTCCTACGAGCAGTACTTC
CDR3aa: CASTLGLAGGPSSYEQYF

v_gene: TRBV28
j_gene: TRBJ2-7
d_gene: TRBD2
abundance: .
CDR3nt: TGTGCCAGCACCCAGGGCGGGGGGGTATCCTACGAGCAGTACTTC
CDR3aa: CASTQGGGVSYEQYF

v_gene: TRBV7-2
j_gene: TRBJ1-1
d_gene: TRBD1
abundance: few
CDR3nt: TGTGCCAGCAGTTCCCGGGGGGACAGGAGTTTGAACACTGAAGCTTTCTTT
CDR3aa: CASSSRGDRSLNTEAFF

v_gene: TRBV2
j_gene: TRBJ2-7
d_gene: TRBD1
abundance: .
CDR3nt: TGTGCCAGCAGTGGATTGAGTGGGGGACAGGGGGTCTACGAGCAGTACTTC
CDR3aa: CASSGLSGGQGVYEQYF

v_gene: TRBV11-3
j_gene: TRBJ2-2
d_gene: TRBD2
abundance: .
CDR3nt: TGTGCCAGCAGCCCGCGGGGTAGCGGGAACTCCGGGGAGCTGTTTTTT
CDR3aa: CASSPRGSGNSGELFF

v_gene: TRBV7-8
j_gene: TRBJ1-1
d_gene: .
abundance: few
CDR3nt: TGTGCCAGCAGCCCGCCGGTTGGGAGGAACACTGAAGCTTTCTTT
CDR3aa: CASSPPVGRNTEAFF

v_gene: TRBV5-1
j_gene: TRBJ2-7
d_gene: TRBD1
abundance: .
CDR3nt: TGCGCCAGCAGCATCTCCGGGACAGGGGCGTACGAGCAGTACTTC
CDR3aa: CASSISGTGAYEQYF

v_gene: TRBV4-2
j_gene: TRBJ1-5
d_gene: .
abundance: .
CDR3nt: TGTGCCAGCAGCCAAAAAAGGGGGAGCAATCAGCCCCAGCATTTT
CDR3aa: CASSQKRGSNQPQHF

v_gene: TRBV19
j_gene: TRBJ2-3
d_gene: TRBD2
abundance: .
CDR3nt: TGTGCCAGTAGTATAGTAGCGGGGACTCAGTATTTT
CDR3aa: CASSIVAGTQYF

v_gene: TRBV7-9
j_gene: TRBJ1-4
d_gene: .
abundance: .
CDR3nt: TGTGCCAGCAGCTTGGGGGGGAGTGAAAAACTGTTTTTT
CDR3aa: CASSLGGSEKLFF

v_gene: TRBV4-3
j_gene: TRBJ2-7
d_gene: .
abundance: .
CDR3nt: TGCGCCAGCAGCCAATCCCGAGGGGCGGGGAGGAGCTACGAGCAGTACTTC
CDR3aa: CASSQSRGAGRSYEQYF

v_gene: TRBV6-6
j_gene: TRBJ1-1
d_gene: .
abundance: .
CDR3nt: TGTGCCAGCTCTCCGGGGGTGGGTTACACTGAAGCTTTCTTT
CDR3aa: CASSPGVGYTEAFF

v_gene: TRBV10-3
j_gene: TRBJ2-7
d_gene: TRBD2
abundance: .
CDR3nt: TGTGCCATCAGTGAGTCGTGGCGGGAGGGCCCGTCGGGGGAGCAGTACTTC
CDR3aa: CAISESWREGPSGEQYF

v_gene: TRBV7-3
j_gene: TRBJ2-1
d_gene: TRBD2
abundance: .
CDR3nt: TGTGCCAGCAGCTCTCAAGGACTAGGGCTTTACAATGAGCAGTTCTTC
CDR3aa: CASSSQGLGLYNEQFF

v_gene: TRBV11-2
j_gene: TRBJ1-5
d_gene: .
abundance: .
CDR3nt: TGTGCCAGCAGCAGAGAGGGGGGGAATAATCAGCCCCAGCATTTT
CDR3aa: CASSREGGNNQPQHF

v_gene: TRBV5-1
j_gene: TRBJ1-2
d_gene: TRBD1
abundance: .
CDR3nt: TGCGCCAGCAGCGTCCCAGGGGGAAGTGGCTACACCTTC
CDR3aa: CASSVPGGSGYTF

v_gene: TRBV19
j_gene: TRBJ1-1
d_gene: .
abundance: .
CDR3nt: TGTGCCAGTGTACTGGGGCCTGAAGCTTTCTTT
CDR3aa: CASVLGPEAFF

v_gene: TRBV29-1
j_gene: TRBJ1-4
d_gene: .
abundance: .
CDR3nt: TGCAGCGTTGAAGTAGAACAGTTTAATGAAAAACTGTTTTTT
CDR3aa: CSVEVEQFNEKLFF

v_gene: TRBV5-4
j_gene: TRBJ2-1
d_gene: TRBD1
abundance: .
CDR3nt: TGTGCCAGCAGCTTTACAGGGGGCGGGTACAATGAGCAGTTCTTC
CDR3aa: CASSFTGGGYNEQFF

v_gene: TRBV6-4
j_gene: TRBJ2-1
d_gene: TRBD2
abundance: .
CDR3nt: TGTGCCAGCGGACTGAATAGCGGGAGTGCGATCAATGAGCAGTTCTTC
CDR3aa: CASGLNSGSAINEQFF

v_gene: TRBV25-1
j_gene: TRBJ2-5
d_gene: .
abundance: .
CDR3nt: TGTGCCAGCGAGTTAGAGACCCAGTACTTC
CDR3aa: CASELETQYF

v_gene: TRBV5-4
j_gene: TRBJ2-3
d_gene: .
abundance: .
CDR3nt: TGTGCCAGCAGCTTGGTCCTGACAGGTAACACAGATACGCAGTATTTT
CDR3aa: CASSLVLTGNTDTQYF

v_gene: TRBV7-3
j_gene: TRBJ2-1
d_gene: TRBD1
abundance: few
CDR3nt: TGTGCCAGCAGCTCCCCGGGACAGTACCATGAGCAGTTCTTC
CDR3aa: CASSSPGQYHEQFF

v_gene: TRBV7-6
j_gene: TRBJ1-1
d_gene: .
abundance: .
CDR3nt: TGTGCCAGCAGCTCCCGGGGGATACTAGAAGCTTTCTTT
CDR3aa: CASSSRGILEAFF

v_gene: TRBV6-1
j_gene: TRBJ1-1
d_gene: TRBD1
abundance: .
CDR3nt: TGTGCCAGCAGTGGAATGACAGGGGGCGACTCTGAAGCTTTCTTT
CDR3aa: CASSGMTGGDSEAFF

v_gene: TRBV18
j_gene: TRBJ1-5
d_gene: TRBD1
abundance: .
CDR3nt: TGTGCCAGCTCCCGACGGACAGGGGAGGGCCAGCCCCAGCATTTT
CDR3aa: CASSRRTGEGQPQHF

v_gene: TRBV5-4
j_gene: TRBJ2-1
d_gene: .
abundance: .
CDR3nt: TGTGCCAGCAGCTTGGACCCGGGACACAACAATGAGCAGTTCTTC
CDR3aa: CASSLDPGHNNEQFF

v_gene: TRBV29-1
j_gene: TRBJ2-2
d_gene: TRBD2
abundance: .
CDR3nt: TGCAGCGTTGAAAAAACTAGCGGGAGGACCGGGGAGCTGTTTTTT
CDR3aa: CSVEKTSGRTGELFF

v_gene: TRBV14
j_gene: TRBJ2-5
d_gene: .
abundance: few
CDR3nt: TGTGCCAGCAGCCAAGATTCCTCCCTCGGGGAGACCCAGTACTTC
CDR3aa: CASSQDSSLGETQYF

v_gene: TRBV19
j_gene: TRBJ2-1
d_gene: TRBD2
abundance: .
CDR3nt: TGTGCCAGTACCATCGGAGCGGGAGGGCCAAGCAATGAGCAGTTCTTC
CDR3aa: CASTIGAGGPSNEQFF

v_gene: TRBV5-6
j_gene: TRBJ2-4
d_gene: .
abundance: .
CDR3nt: TGTGCCAGCAGCCCGACCGACAGCCTGGGCAGTCAGTACTTC
CDR3aa: CASSPTDSLGSQYF

v_gene: TRBV7-2
j_gene: TRBJ2-7
d_gene: .
abundance: .
CDR3nt: TGTGCCAGCAGCCCCTGGACACCGTCCTACGAGCAGTACTTC
CDR3aa: CASSPWTPSYEQYF